Reported below is one TCR beta chain. Its antigen is unknown. The data were taken from a study of human T cells and chemical hapten exposure. Study overall: Patients, predominantly female, presented with alopecia areata, totalis or universalis.

The study, taken as a whole, reports: Healthy individuals' immune responses may differ from those of donors, who had alopecia. Sensitizing to DPC left TCRs with a frequency above 1 in 1000 unaltered.

The CDR3 runs to 14 residues. Looked up from germline, CDR1 is MNHEY and CDR2 is SMNVEV (reference sequence). With 7 bases removed from V and 9 bases from J, the gap between germline ends came to 19 bases. Time point of the sample: patch test 3, about 24 weeks after DPC sensitization. Treatment indicated: therapeutic diphenylcyclopropenone sensitization with weekly scalp DPC. In the source study's methods: Sample TCR totals centred on a median of about 100,000, ranging roughly 20,000 to 700,000. TCRdb re-derived calls from the RACE reads in MiXCR, one entry per CDR3 protein. None of the V and J calls come from the authors' own analysis; TCRdb made them. The data hold about 190,000 distinct CDR3 sequences, with around 25% observed a single time.

The chain combines TRBV27 with TRBJ2-1; possibly TRBD1 or TRBD2 for D (5 bases each). This receptor was obtained from a woman in her forties with alopecia areata. Some clones in this sample may be carry-over from other donors' samples. Sequenced material: whole blood, taken in connection with sensitization to the hapten diphenylcyclopropenone (DPC). CDR3 sequence reads: CASTWGISNSEQFF. In DNA form, the CDR3 reads TGTGCCAGCACTTGGGGGATTTCGAATAGTGAGCAGTTCTTC.